A single sample gave rise to the 32 T cell receptor beta chains below, sequenced in a study of blood T cell repertoires in COVID-19 (dated by TCRdb to 2018 to 2021). Preparation of the library involved the immunoSEQ multiplex PCR assay. The table comes from immuneACCESS by way of TCRdb, which keeps in-frame sequences with V and J called. Part of the clones is missing from these tables; in studies checked, under half for an unresolved V gene and the rest for unknown reasons. The sample records 190,000 or so clones, roughly 79% of which are singletons. The top ten hold 6% to 8% of the sample. The sequenced sample consisted of peripheral blood. The source of these receptors is a human donor with acute or convalescent COVID-19. The donor label of this sample is uncertain.

The chain recombines TRBV6-5 with TRBJ2-1; 10 nucleotides agree with TRBD2. The CDR3 covers 16 residues. Germline lookup yields CDR1 MNHEY and CDR2 SVGAGI. V gave up 6 bases and J gave up 7 bases; unmatched junction bases: 12. The CDR3 region has the DNA TGTGCCAGCAGGTACCCCAGCGGGAGGGCCGGTAATGAGCAGTTCTTC. The encoded protein is CASRYPSGRAGNEQFF.

A single count supports this clone. The V gene is TRBV7-9, the J gene TRBJ2-7; TRBD2 matches at 14 bases. Germline V gene lookup returns CDR1 SEHNR and CDR2 FQNEAQ (reference sequence). The V segment lost 5 bases and the J segment 5 bases; nucleotides outside the gene matches: 11. This CDR3 has 17 residues. The chain's CDR3 is CASSLGTSGSGANEQYF. The CDR3 bases are TGTGCCAGCAGCCTCGGGACTAGCGGGAGTGGGGCTAACGAGCAGTACTTC.

In this sample, this clone turned up many times. This sequence joins TRBV5-4 and TRBJ1-1, with D possibly TRBD1 on 5 matching bases. V was clipped by 3 bases and J by 1 base, with 13 bases between them. CDR1 and CDR2 from the germline V gene are SGHNT and YYREEE (reference sequence). This CDR3 has 15 amino acids. The DNA of the CDR3 is TGTGCCAGCAGCTCATTTGTCACAGGGAACACTGAAGCTTTCTTT. Its protein is CASSSFVTGNTEAFF.

The chain carries TRBV7-7 and TRBJ1-2; 7 bases line up with TRBD1. The germline V gene encodes CDR1 SSHAT and CDR2 FNYEAQ (reference sequence). This CDR3 comprises 17 residues. V lost 1 base and J lost 2; bases outside the gene matches: 10. CDR3 amino acids: CASSLGYRGASNYGYTF. The DNA for the CDR3 is TGTGCCAGCAGCTTAGGGTACAGGGGCGCGTCAAACTATGGCTACACCTTC.

This clone has a single count. The gene calls are TRBV28 and TRBJ2-2, with a tentative D call TRBD2 (6 bases). Per the germline V gene, CDR1 is MDHEN and CDR2 is SYDVKM. Deletions cut 11 bases from V and 7 bases from J, with 17 bases between. The CDR3 spans 13 residues. The DNA of the CDR3 is TGTGCCGGCCAACGGGGGATATTCGGGGAGCTGTTTTTT. Translating it yields CAGQRGIFGELFF.

This sequence joins TRBV6-2 or TRBV6-3 and TRBJ1-1; the match to TRBD1 covers 11 bases. The junction had 4 bases not matched to a gene; V was cut back by 4 bases and J by 0 bases. The CDR3 spans 16 residues. Germline-derived CDR1 and CDR2 are MNHEY and SVGEGT. CDR3: CASSSGQGALNTEAFF. The CDR3 nucleotides are TGTGCCAGCAGTTCCGGACAGGGGGCGTTGAACACTGAAGCTTTCTTT.

This clone has only a few counts. V is TRBV7-8 and J is TRBJ1-2; 8 bases match TRBD1. Germline V gene data show CDR1 as SGHVS and CDR2 as FQNEAQ. The CDR3 extends over 13 amino acids. With 0 bases clipped from V and 8 bases from J, the junction kept 2 bases outside the gene matches. In nucleotides, the CDR3 is TGTGCCAGCAGCTTAGCGGGGACAGGAGGCTACACCTTC. Translating gives CASSLAGTGGYTF.

The chain combines TRBV9 with TRBJ1-4; D unresolved. This CDR3 comprises 16 residues. Germline CDR1 SGDLS, CDR2 YYNGEE. Trimming shortened V by 4 bases and J by 0 bases, and 13 bases separated the two germline ends. This chain's CDR3 is CASSPQGAATNEKLFF. In nucleotides, the CDR3 is TGTGCCAGCAGCCCCCAAGGAGCAGCAACTAATGAAAAACTGTTTTTT. Full variable domain (rest looked up from reference TRBV9 and TRBJ1-4): DSGVTQTPKHLITATGQRVTLRCSPRSGDLSVYWYQQSLDQGLQFLIQYYNGEERAKGNILERFSAQQFPDLHSELNLSSLELGDSALYFCASSPQGAATNEKLFFGSGTQLSVL.

J is TRBJ2-1 and V is TRBV5-1; TRBD2 aligns across 7 bases. Germline CDR1 is SGHRS and CDR2 is YFSETQ. This CDR3 comprises 11 residues. J gave up 9 bases and V 5 bases, and 2 bases lay outside the gene matches. DNA of the CDR3: TGCGCCAGCAGGGTAGCGGGTGAGCAGTTCTTC. Protein sequence: CASRVAGEQFF. The full variable domain, with the rest looked up from reference TRBV5-1 and TRBJ2-1, is KAGVTQTPRYLIKTRGQQVTLSCSPISGHRSVSWYQQTPGQGLQFLFEYFSETQRNKGNFPGRFSGRQFSNSRSEMNVSTLELGDSALYLCASRVAGEQFFGPGTRLTVL.

This clone appeared a single time. The chain is built from TRBV7-3 and TRBJ2-7; D perhaps matches TRBD2 (6 bases). Germline lookup yields CDR1 SGHTA and CDR2 FQGTGA. Deletions cut 0 bases from V and 4 bases from J, with 13 bases between. The length of the CDR3 is 15 residues. The CDR3 DNA sequence: TGTGCCAGCAGCTTAACTAGCGGAGCTTTTTACGAGCAGTACTTC. Amino acid sequence: CASSLTSGAFYEQYF.

The chain combines TRBV7-3 with TRBJ2-3; weak D call: TRBD2 (7 bases). CDR3 length equals 14 residues. V was trimmed by 2 bases and J by 4 bases, leaving 10 bases between them. CDR1 and CDR2 from the germline V gene are SGHTA and FQGTGA. The DNA for the CDR3 is TGTGCCAGCAGCTTAGTAGGGGGGGCAGATACGCAGTATTTT. Translated, it gives CASSLVGGADTQYF.

This sequence joins TRBV6-5 and TRBJ1-1, with D possibly TRBD1 on 6 matching bases. Germline V lookup: CDR1 MNHEY, CDR2 SVGAGI. V lost 5 bases and J 4 bases, leaving 11 bases between the germline ends. The CDR3 runs 13 residues. CDR3 sequence: CASSKGEFTEAFF. CDR3 bases: TGTGCCAGCAGTAAGGGGGAGTTCACTGAAGCTTTCTTT.

The chain employs TRBV5-4 and TRBJ2-3; 8 bases match TRBD2. Germline V gene data show CDR1 as SGHNT and CDR2 as YYREEE (reference sequence). V lost 4 bases to trimming and J lost 0 bases; unmatched junction nucleotides: 7. The CDR3 has 16 residues. As DNA, the CDR3 is TGTGCCAGCAGCCTTCCGGCTAGCGGGAGCACAGATACGCAGTATTTT. It yields the protein CASSLPASGSTDTQYF.

The rearrangement uses TRBV7-3 and TRBJ2-2; a possible D gene is TRBD1 (6 bases). This CDR3 comprises 14 residues. With 6 bases removed from V and 1 base from J, the gap between germline ends came to 9 bases. Germline lookup yields CDR1 SGHTA and CDR2 FQGTGA. CDR3 sequence reads: CASRLQGNTGELFF. CDR3 DNA: TGTGCCAGCAGGTTACAGGGGAACACCGGGGAGCTGTTTTTT.

The rearrangement joins TRBV6-5 to TRBJ2-1; 9 bases match TRBD2. Germline CDR1 reads MNHEY; CDR2 reads SVGAGI. The V segment lost 4 bases and the J segment 2 bases; nucleotides outside the gene matches: 6. This CDR3 contains 16 residues. Here the CDR3 reads CASSSPLAGTYNEQFF. The DNA for the CDR3 is TGTGCCAGCAGTTCCCCCCTAGCGGGAACCTACAATGAGCAGTTCTTC.

The gene calls are TRBV11-3 and TRBJ2-4; TRBD1 agrees at 10 bases. Germline V gene sequence: CDR1 SGHNT, CDR2 YENEEA. Trimming took 1 base from V and 6 from J; bases not matched to a gene: 3. The CDR3 extends over 15 amino acids. The CDR3 spells CASSLGGQGRNIQYF. The CDR3, as DNA: TGTGCCAGCAGCTTAGGGGGACAGGGGAGAAACATTCAGTACTTC.

The V and J genes are TRBV28 and TRBJ2-7; a possible D gene is TRBD2 (6 bases). The CDR3 extends over 14 amino acids. Germline V gene data show CDR1 as MDHEN and CDR2 as SYDVKM. V was clipped by 5 bases and J by 3 bases, with 14 bases between them. The DNA for the CDR3 is TGTGCCAGCAGTCAAGACCCCGGGGGCTACGAGCAGTACTTC. It codes for CASSQDPGGYEQYF. The full variable domain, its missing parts supplied by reference TRBV28 and TRBJ2-7, is DVKVTQSSRYLVKRTGEKVFLECVQDMDHENMFWYRQDPGLGLRLIYFSYDVKMKEKGDIPEGYSVSREKKERFSLILESASTNQTSMYLCASSQDPGGYEQYFGPGTRLTVT.

This clone was detected once. The chain is built from TRBV5-1 and TRBJ2-3; D perhaps matches TRBD2 (5 bases). Germline values: CDR1 SGHRS, CDR2 YFSETQ. CDR3 length: 14 residues. V was pared by 4 bases and J by 3 bases, with 12 bases between. The CDR3 spells CASSPDRETDTQYF. The CDR3 DNA is TGCGCCAGCAGCCCAGACCGGGAAACAGATACGCAGTATTTT.

The chain joins TRBV12-3 or TRBV12-4 to TRBJ1-3; TRBD1 agrees at 7 bases. This CDR3 is built from 13 residues. Unmatched junction bases numbered 4, after V lost 6 bases and J lost 5 bases. The CDR3 sequence is CASRTGARNTIYF. In DNA, the CDR3 is TGTGCCAGCAGAACAGGGGCCCGAAACACCATATATTTT.

This chain links TRBV7-3 with TRBJ1-1; D gene uncertain. The V gene's germline CDR1 is SGHTA and CDR2 FQGTGA. The CDR3 length is 13 residues. Trimming removed 2 bases at V and 9 bases at J, with 13 bases between. CDR3 region: CASSLDGAAKAFF. CDR3 nucleotides: TGTGCCAGCAGCTTAGATGGAGCTGCGAAAGCTTTCTTT.

The chain is built from TRBV3-1 (or the pseudogene TRBV3-2) and TRBJ1-1; D might be TRBD1 (6 bases). V lost 2 bases and J 4 bases, leaving 11 bases between the germline ends. CDR1 and CDR2 from the germline V gene are LGHDT and YNNKEL (reference sequence). The length of the CDR3 is 14 residues. The CDR3 bases are TGTGCCAGCAGCCAACGGGGAGGGGGCACTGAAGCTTTCTTT. It specifies CASSQRGGGTEAFF.

The chain is built from TRBV30 and TRBJ1-1; D gene uncertain. Germline values: CDR1 GTSNPN, CDR2 SVGIG (reference sequence). This CDR3 has 13 amino acids. The V end lost 0 bases, the J end lost 1 base, and 6 bases lay between the germline ends. This CDR3 is CAWSVSPNTEAFF. CDR3 coding DNA: TGTGCCTGGAGTGTGAGCCCGAACACTGAAGCTTTCTTT.

This clone occurred a few times. This chain joins TRBV5-6 and TRBJ1-1; 8 bases are shared with TRBD1. After removal of 4 bases from V and 1 base from J, the junction contained 6 bases not matched to a gene. CDR3 length equals 15 residues. Germline V gives CDR1 SGHDT, CDR2 YYEEEE. The CDR3 DNA sequence: TGTGCCAGCAGCCCCGACAGGGGTGGGAACACTGAAGCTTTCTTT. Protein product: CASSPDRGGNTEAFF.

This chain joins TRBV11-2 and TRBJ1-2; D unclear. The CDR3 extends over 12 amino acids. The germline gives CDR1 SGHAT, CDR2 FQNNGV. The germline V and J ends were trimmed by 3 bases and 3 bases, with 5 bases remaining between them. The CDR3 here is CASSFLDYGYTF. As DNA, the CDR3 is TGTGCCAGCAGCTTTTTAGACTATGGCTACACCTTC.

V is TRBV12-3 or TRBV12-4 and J is TRBJ2-7; a possible D gene is TRBD2 (5 bases). The V end was cut by 6 bases, the J end by 6 bases, with 12 bases between. The CDR3 length is 12 residues. This chain's CDR3 is CASSQTSGEQYF. The CDR3 bases are TGTGCCAGCAGCCAAACTAGTGGCGAGCAGTACTTC.

This clone showed up just once. The gene calls are TRBV27 and TRBJ2-7; the D gene is possibly TRBD2 (6 bases). The CDR3 length is 16 residues. V lost 5 bases to trimming and J lost 0 bases, with 17 bases between them. The germline CDR1 and CDR2 sequences are MNHEY and SMNVEV (reference sequence). The CDR3 region has the DNA TGTGCCAGCAGTCCGGGGGTGGCGGTTTACTCCTACGAGCAGTACTTC. Translating it yields CASSPGVAVYSYEQYF.

J is TRBJ2-3 and V is TRBV27; D gene ambiguous. V was shortened by 1 base and J by 2 bases, with 4 bases between the two germline ends. Germline V gene data show CDR1 as MNHEY and CDR2 as SMNVEV (reference sequence). The CDR3 has 13 residues. The CDR3 sequence: CASSLFSTDTQYF. The CDR3 DNA sequence: TGTGCCAGCAGTTTATTCTCCACAGATACGCAGTATTTT.

The genes are TRBV6-5 and TRBJ2-7; 7 bases agree with TRBD1. Germline CDR1 reads MNHEY; CDR2 reads SVGAGI. With 6 bases clipped from V and 6 bases from J, the junction kept 5 bases outside the gene matches. This CDR3 region has 12 residues. For the CDR3, the DNA is TGTGCCAGCAGGGGGACAGTTACCGAGCAGTACTTC. Translated, it gives CASRGTVTEQYF.

The CDR3 DNA sequence: TGCGCCAGCAGCTTGATGTCGGGTACAAGTGAAAAACTGTTTTTT. Translation gives CASSLMSGTSEKLFF. V gene TRBV5-1 combines with J gene TRBJ1-4; D is unresolved. The germline gives CDR1 SGHRS, CDR2 YFSETQ. The CDR3 runs 15 residues. V dropped 1 base and J dropped 7 bases, with 14 bases sitting between them. The full variable domain, its missing parts supplied by reference TRBV5-1 and TRBJ1-4, is KAGVTQTPRYLIKTRGQQVTLSCSPISGHRSVSWYQQTPGQGLQFLFEYFSETQRNKGNFPGRFSGRQFSNSRSEMNVSTLELGDSALYLCASSLMSGTSEKLFFGSGTQLSVL.

The V gene is TRBV30, the J gene TRBJ1-1; D not certain. CDR1 and CDR2 from the germline V gene are GTSNPN and SVGIG (reference sequence). V lost 0 bases and J 0 bases, leaving 8 bases between the germline ends. This CDR3 is 14 amino acids long. CDR3 in DNA: TGTGCCTGGAGTGTACTGAACTTGAACACTGAAGCTTTCTTT. Its protein is CAWSVLNLNTEAFF.

V usage is TRBV18 and J usage is TRBJ2-7, with D possibly TRBD1 on 6 matching bases. V gave up 0 bases and J gave up 2 bases, with 11 bases separating them. Per the germline V gene, CDR1 is KGHSH and CDR2 is LQKENI. CDR3 length: 15 residues. The CDR3 DNA reads as TGTGCCAGCTCACCACCTCGGACAGACGCCTACGAGCAGTACTTC. It specifies CASSPPRTDAYEQYF.

V is TRBV5-1 and J is TRBJ1-1; D unclear. Trimming took off 3 bases at V and 4 bases at J, with 19 bases between the two ends. Germline values: CDR1 SGHRS, CDR2 YFSETQ. The CDR3 is 16 amino acids. The CDR3 sequence: CASSSPVGRGTTEAFF. Here the CDR3 DNA reads TGCGCCAGCAGCTCCCCGGTCGGGCGGGGAACCACTGAAGCTTTCTTT.